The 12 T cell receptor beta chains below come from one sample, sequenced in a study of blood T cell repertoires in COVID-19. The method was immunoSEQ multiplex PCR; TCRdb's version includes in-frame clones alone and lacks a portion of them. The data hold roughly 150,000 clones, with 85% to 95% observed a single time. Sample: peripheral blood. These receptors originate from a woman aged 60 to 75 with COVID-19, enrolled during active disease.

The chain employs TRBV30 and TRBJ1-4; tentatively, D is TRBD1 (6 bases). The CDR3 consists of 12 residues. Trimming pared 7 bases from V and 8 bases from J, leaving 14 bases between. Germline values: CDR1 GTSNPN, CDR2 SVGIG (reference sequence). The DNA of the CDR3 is TGTGCCTACAAGGGGGAAGGAGAAAAACTGTTTTTT. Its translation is CAYKGEGEKLFF.

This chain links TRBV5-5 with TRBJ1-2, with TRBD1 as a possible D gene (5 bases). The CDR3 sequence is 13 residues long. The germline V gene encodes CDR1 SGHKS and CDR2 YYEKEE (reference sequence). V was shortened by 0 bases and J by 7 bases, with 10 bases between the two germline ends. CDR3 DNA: TGTGCCAGCAGCTTGGACGTCAGGGTTGGCTACACCTTC. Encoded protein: CASSLDVRVGYTF.

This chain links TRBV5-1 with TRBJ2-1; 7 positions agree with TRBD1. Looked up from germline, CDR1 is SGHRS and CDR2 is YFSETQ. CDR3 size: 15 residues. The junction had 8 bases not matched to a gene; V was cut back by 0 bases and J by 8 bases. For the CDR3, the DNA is TGCGCCAGCAGCTTGGATACAGGGGAGTCCGATGAGCAGTTCTTC. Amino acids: CASSLDTGESDEQFF.

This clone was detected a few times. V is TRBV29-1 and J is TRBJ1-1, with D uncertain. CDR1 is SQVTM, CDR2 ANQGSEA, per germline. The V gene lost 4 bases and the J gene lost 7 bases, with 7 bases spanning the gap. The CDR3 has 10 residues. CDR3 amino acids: CSVGTLEAFF. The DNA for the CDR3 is TGCAGCGTTGGGACTCTTGAAGCTTTCTTT.

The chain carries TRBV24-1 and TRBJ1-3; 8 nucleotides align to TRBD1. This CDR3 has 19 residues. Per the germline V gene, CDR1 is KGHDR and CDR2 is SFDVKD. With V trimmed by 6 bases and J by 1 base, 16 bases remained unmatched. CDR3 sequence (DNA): TGTGCCACCAGTTCTGGTCCGAGACAGGGGAATCGGTCTGGAAACACCATATATTTT. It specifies CATSSGPRQGNRSGNTIYF.

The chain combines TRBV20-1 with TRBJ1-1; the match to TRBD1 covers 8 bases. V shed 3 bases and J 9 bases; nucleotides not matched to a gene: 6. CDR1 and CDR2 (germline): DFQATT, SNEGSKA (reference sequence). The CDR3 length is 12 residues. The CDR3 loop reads CSASRGQGKAFF. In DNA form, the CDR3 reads TGCAGTGCTAGTCGAGGACAGGGTAAAGCTTTCTTT.

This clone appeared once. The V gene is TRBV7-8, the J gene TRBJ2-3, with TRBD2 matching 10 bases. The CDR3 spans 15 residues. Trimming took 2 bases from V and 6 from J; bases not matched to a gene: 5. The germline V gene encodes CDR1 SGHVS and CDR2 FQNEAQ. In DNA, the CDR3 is TGTGCCAGCAGCTTAAGCGGGGGGGCTAGGGATACGCAGTATTTT. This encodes CASSLSGGARDTQYF.

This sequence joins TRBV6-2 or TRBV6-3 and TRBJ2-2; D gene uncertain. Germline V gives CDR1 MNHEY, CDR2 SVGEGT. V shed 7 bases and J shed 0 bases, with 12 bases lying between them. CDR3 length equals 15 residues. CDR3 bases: TGTGCCAGCACCCCGTATCTAGCGAACACCGGGGAGCTGTTTTTT. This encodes CASTPYLANTGELFF.

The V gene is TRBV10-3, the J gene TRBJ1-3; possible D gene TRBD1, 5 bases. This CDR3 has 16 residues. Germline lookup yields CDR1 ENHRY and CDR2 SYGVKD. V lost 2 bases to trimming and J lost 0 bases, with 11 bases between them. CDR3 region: CAISELGAPSGNTIYF. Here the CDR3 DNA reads TGTGCCATCAGTGAGCTAGGGGCGCCCTCTGGAAACACCATATATTTT.

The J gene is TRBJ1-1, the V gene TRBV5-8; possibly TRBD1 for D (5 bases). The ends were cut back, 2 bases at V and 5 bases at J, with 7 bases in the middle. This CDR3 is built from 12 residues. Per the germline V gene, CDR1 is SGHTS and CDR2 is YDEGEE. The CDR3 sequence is CASSFGGTEAFF. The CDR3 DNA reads TGTGCCAGCAGCTTCGGGGGTACTGAAGCTTTCTTT.

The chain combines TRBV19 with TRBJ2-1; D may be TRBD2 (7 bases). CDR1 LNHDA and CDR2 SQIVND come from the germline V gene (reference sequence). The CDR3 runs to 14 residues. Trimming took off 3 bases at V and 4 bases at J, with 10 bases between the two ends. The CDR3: CASSMGGRYNEQFF. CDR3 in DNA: TGTGCCAGTAGTATGGGGGGGCGGTACAATGAGCAGTTCTTC.

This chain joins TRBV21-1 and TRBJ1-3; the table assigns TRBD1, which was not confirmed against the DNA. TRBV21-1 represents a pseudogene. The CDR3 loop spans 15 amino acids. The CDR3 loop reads CASSDGTGTGNTIYF. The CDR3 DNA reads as TGTGCCAGCAGCGACGGGACAGGGACAGGAAACACCATATATTTT.